Here is one T cell receptor beta chain with its context. This sample is drawn from a study of blood T cell repertoires in COVID-19. Germline V lookup: CDR1 MNHEY, CDR2 SVGAGI. Trimming removed 8 bases from V and 5 bases from J; junction bases left unmatched: 9. This CDR3 is 14 amino acids long. Clones were sequenced by immunoSEQ multiplex PCR, and TCRdb holds only the in-frame ones, with some missing. The table has around 200,000 clones, 65% to 90% seen once. The chain recombines TRBV6-5 with TRBJ1-1; TRBD1 matches 9 bases. Sequencing was carried out using peripheral blood. The receptor's source is a man aged 45-65 years with acute or convalescent COVID-19. Here the CDR3 reads CASLRGTGNTEAFF. The CDR3 nucleotides are TGTGCCAGCCTACGAGGGACAGGGAATACTGAAGCTTTCTTT.